These 7 T cell receptor beta chains were sequenced from one sample in a study of blood T cell repertoires in COVID-19. Using immunoSEQ multiplex PCR, the repertoire was profiled, and TCRdb retains in-frame clones only, with some absent. Of about 160,000 clones listed, 70% to 90% are singletons. The sequenced sample consisted of peripheral blood. The receptor set was obtained from a human donor in a cohort sampled during active COVID-19.

The V and J genes are TRBV5-1 and TRBJ2-1; 10 positions agree with TRBD2. Germline assignment: CDR1 SGHRS and CDR2 YFSETQ. CDR3 size: 15 residues. Trimming cost V 4 bases and J 9 bases; bases outside gene matches: 10. The CDR3 reads CASSPLAGHPGEQFF. The CDR3 bases are TGCGCCAGCAGCCCACTAGCGGGACATCCTGGTGAGCAGTTCTTC.

V and J are TRBV6-5 and TRBJ2-3; 7 bases are a match to TRBD2. This CDR3 has 13 residues. The V gene's germline CDR1 is MNHEY and CDR2 SVGAGI. V shed 7 bases and J 0 bases; nucleotides not matched to a gene: 1. In nucleotides, the CDR3 is TGTGCCAGCAAGCGGGGTAGCACAGATACGCAGTATTTT. Amino acid sequence: CASKRGSTDTQYF.

This clone appeared many times. J is TRBJ2-7 and V is TRBV2; maybe TRBD2 (5 bases). V dropped 8 bases and J dropped 3 bases, with 14 bases sitting between them. Looked up from germline, CDR1 is SNHLY and CDR2 is FYNNEI. The CDR3 has 13 residues. The CDR3 protein is CASEGPARYEQYF. CDR3 DNA sequence: TGTGCCAGCGAGGGCCCCGCCCGCTACGAGCAGTACTTC.

This clone was seen once. The genes are TRBV7-3 and TRBJ2-2; a possible D gene is TRBD2 (5 bases). V was clipped by 5 bases and J by 3 bases, with 10 bases between them. The CDR3 consists of 14 residues. Germline loops: CDR1 SGHTA, CDR2 FQGTGA. The CDR3 coding sequence is TGTGCCAGCAGCGAACTGAGGGACACCGGGGAGCTGTTTTTT. Translation: CASSELRDTGELFF.

This clone has a single count. The chain carries TRBV6-4 and TRBJ1-2; D might be TRBD1 (5 bases). CDR1 and CDR2 (germline): MRHNA, SNTAGT. The CDR3 is made up of 13 amino acids. V gave up 6 bases and J gave up 8 bases, with 16 bases separating them. The CDR3 spells CASSIGVGWGYTF. The DNA for the CDR3 is TGTGCCAGCAGCATAGGGGTCGGCTGGGGCTACACCTTC.

V is TRBV29-1 and J is TRBJ2-1; a possible D gene is TRBD1 (5 bases). Germline V gene sequence: CDR1 SQVTM, CDR2 ANQGSEA. This CDR3 comprises 11 residues. V dropped 6 bases and J dropped 7 bases, with 10 bases sitting between them. Here the CDR3 reads CSVLRANEQFF. The DNA of the CDR3 is TGCAGCGTCCTCAGGGCAAATGAGCAGTTCTTC.

The sample holds a few counts of this clone. The V call is TRBV7-2, the J call TRBJ1-3, with D possibly being TRBD1 (5 bases). The CDR3 is 14 residues long. Germline CDR1 is SGHTA and CDR2 is FQGNSA. Deletions cut 2 bases from V and 2 bases from J, with 7 bases between. This chain's CDR3 is CASSLLRAGNTIYF. The CDR3 nucleotides are TGTGCCAGCAGCTTACTCAGGGCTGGAAACACCATATATTTT. Based on the CDR3 plus reference TRBV7-2 and TRBJ1-3, the full variable domain is GAGVSQSPSNKVTEKGKDVELRCDPISGHTALYWYRQSLGQGLEFLIYFQGNSAPDKSGLPSDRFSAERTGGSVSTLTIQRTQQEDSAVYLCASSLLRAGNTIYFGEGSWLTVV.